The count of the clone carrying this TCR beta chain is one. V shed 2 bases and J 0 bases; nucleotides not matched to a gene: 3. The CDR3 has 15 residues. Germline lookup yields CDR1 SGHVS and CDR2 FNYEAQ. This sample is part of a study of shared clonotypes between healthy human individuals. It was CD45RO-negative cells, positively selected for CCR7, that made up naive CD8 cells, with terminally differentiated effector memory CD45RA+ cells excluded. The study drew all its donors from Caucasian adults living in Nashville, Tennessee. The assay was immunoSEQ multiplex PCR, and TCRdb's table has in-frame clones only and misses some. Altogether around 1,900,000 clones are present, around 93% being singletons, with the ten largest covering about 1.7%.

The sequencing input was naive CD8+ T cells from PBMCs. This chain joins TRBV7-6 and TRBJ1-2, with 7 bases aligning to TRBD1. The sequence derives from a man aged 18 to 35 in good health. Some clones in this sample may be carry-over from other donors' samples. The CDR3 nucleotides are TGTGCCAGCAGCTTACGGACAGGATCTAACTATGGCTACACCTTC. It encodes CASSLRTGSNYGYTF. The whole variable domain, filled in from reference TRBV7-6 and TRBJ1-2, reads GAGVSQSPRYKVTKRGQDVALRCDPISGHVSLYWYRQALGQGPEFLTYFNYEAQQDKSGLPNDRFSAERPEGSISTLTIQRTEQRDSAMYRCASSLRTGSNYGYTFGSGTRLTVV.